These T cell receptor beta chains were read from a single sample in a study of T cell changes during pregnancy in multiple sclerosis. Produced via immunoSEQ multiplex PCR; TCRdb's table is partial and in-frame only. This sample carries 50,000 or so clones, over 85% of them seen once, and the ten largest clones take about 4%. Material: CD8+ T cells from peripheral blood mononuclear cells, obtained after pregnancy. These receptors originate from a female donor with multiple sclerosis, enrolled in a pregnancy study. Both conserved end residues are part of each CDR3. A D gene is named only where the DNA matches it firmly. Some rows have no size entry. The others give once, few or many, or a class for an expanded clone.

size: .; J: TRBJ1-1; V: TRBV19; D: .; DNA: TGTGCCAGTAGTAGGTCTACGAACACTGAAGCTTTCTTT; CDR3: CASSRSTNTEAFF
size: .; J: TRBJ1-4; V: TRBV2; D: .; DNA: TGTGCCAGCAGGGAAACTCCCACGGCTAATGAAAAACTGTTTTTT; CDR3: CASRETPTANEKLFF
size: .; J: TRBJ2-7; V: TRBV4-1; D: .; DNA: TGCGCCAGCAGCCAAGGGGCAGGCTCCTACGAGCAGTACTTC; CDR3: CASSQGAGSYEQYF
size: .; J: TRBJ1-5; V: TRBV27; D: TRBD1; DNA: TGTGCCAGCAGGAGAGGGACAGACAGCAATCAGCCCCAGCATTTT; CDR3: CASRRGTDSNQPQHF
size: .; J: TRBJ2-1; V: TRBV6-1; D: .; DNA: TGTGCCAGCAGTGAAGCTGAGTACAATGAGCAGTTCTTC; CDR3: CASSEAEYNEQFF
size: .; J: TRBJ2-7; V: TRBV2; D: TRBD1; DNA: TGTGCCAGCAGGCCCGGGGACAGGTACTACGAGCAGTACTTC; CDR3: CASRPGDRYYEQYF
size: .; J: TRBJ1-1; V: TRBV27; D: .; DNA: TGTGCCAGCAGTCCGCAACCTGGACAGTTTGAAGCTTTCTTT; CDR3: CASSPQPGQFEAFF
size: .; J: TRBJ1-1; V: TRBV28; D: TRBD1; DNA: TGTGCCAGCACCCCCCGTGGGACAGCCTATGAAGCTTTCTTT; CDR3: CASTPRGTAYEAFF
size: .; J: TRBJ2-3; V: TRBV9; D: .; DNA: TGTGCCAGCAGCGTAGAGGGAGACACAGATACGCAGTATTTT; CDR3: CASSVEGDTDTQYF
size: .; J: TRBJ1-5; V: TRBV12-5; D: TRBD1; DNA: TGTGCTAGTGGTTTGGACGGGGACAGCAACAATCAGCCCCAGCATTTT; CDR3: CASGLDGDSNNQPQHF
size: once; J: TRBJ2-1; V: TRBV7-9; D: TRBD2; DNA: TGTGCCAGCAGACCTCGGGAGGACAATGAGCAGTTCTTC; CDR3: CASRPREDNEQFF
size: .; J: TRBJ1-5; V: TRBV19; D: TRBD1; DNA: TGTGCCAGTAGTCAGACAGGGGAATTGAATCAGCCCCAGCATTTT; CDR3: CASSQTGELNQPQHF
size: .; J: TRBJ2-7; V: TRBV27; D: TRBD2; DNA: TGTGCCAGCAGCCGAACTAGCGGGAGCTACGAGCAGTACTTC; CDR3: CASSRTSGSYEQYF
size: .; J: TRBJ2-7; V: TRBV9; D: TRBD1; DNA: TGTGCCAGCAGCCCAATGGGACAGGGGAGCTCCTACGAGCAGTACTTC; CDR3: CASSPMGQGSSYEQYF
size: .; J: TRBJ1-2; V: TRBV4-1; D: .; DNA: TGCGCCAGCAGCCCCCCGGACAGTGCTCTTTTCTATGGCTACACCTTC; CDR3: CASSPPDSALFYGYTF
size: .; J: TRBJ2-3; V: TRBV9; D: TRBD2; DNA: TGTGCCAGCAGCGAGGGACTAGCGGGCACAGATACGCAGTATTTT; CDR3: CASSEGLAGTDTQYF
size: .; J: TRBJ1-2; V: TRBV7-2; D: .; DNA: TGTGCCAGCAGCTTAGGGGTTGGGGAGGGGTATGGCTACACCTTC; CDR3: CASSLGVGEGYGYTF
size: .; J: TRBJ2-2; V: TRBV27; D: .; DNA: TGTGCCAGCAGTTTTTCGGCAGGTTCCCCCGGGGAGCTGTTTTTT; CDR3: CASSFSAGSPGELFF
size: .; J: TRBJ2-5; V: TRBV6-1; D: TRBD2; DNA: TGTGCCAGCAGTGAACTAGCGGGGGGGCCAGAGACCCAGTACTTC; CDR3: CASSELAGGPETQYF
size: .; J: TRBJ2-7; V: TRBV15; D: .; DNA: TGTGCCACCAGCAGACCTAAGGAGGGGAACGAGCAGTACTTC; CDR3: CATSRPKEGNEQYF
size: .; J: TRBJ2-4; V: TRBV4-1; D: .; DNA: TGCGCCAGCAGCCAAGATCCGGGTCTAGCCAAAAACATTCAGTACTTC; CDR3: CASSQDPGLAKNIQYF
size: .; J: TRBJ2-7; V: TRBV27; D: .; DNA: TGTGCCAGCAGCCAAAAAACCCGAGGTAGGGGTAACGAGCAGTACTTC; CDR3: CASSQKTRGRGNEQYF
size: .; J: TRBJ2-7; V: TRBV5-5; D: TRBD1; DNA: TGTGCCAGCAGCTTGAGTCAGGGGGCGTTATACGAGCAGTACTTC; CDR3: CASSLSQGALYEQYF
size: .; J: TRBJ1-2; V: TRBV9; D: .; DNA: TGTGCCAGCACCCAAGACAGCCTAAACTATGGCTACACCTTC; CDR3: CASTQDSLNYGYTF
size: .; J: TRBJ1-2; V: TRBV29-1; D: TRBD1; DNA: TGCAGCGTCGGACAGGTGACTAACTATGGCTACACCTTC; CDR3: CSVGQVTNYGYTF
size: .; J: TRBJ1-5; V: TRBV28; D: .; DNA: TGTGCCAGCAAAATGCACGGGTTTGAGATTGTGGTTCAGCCCCAGCATTTT; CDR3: CASKMHGFEIVVQPQHF
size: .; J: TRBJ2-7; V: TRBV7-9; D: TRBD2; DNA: TGTGCCAGCAGCCGTAGCGGGATGGATCCCTACGAGCAGTACTTC; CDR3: CASSRSGMDPYEQYF
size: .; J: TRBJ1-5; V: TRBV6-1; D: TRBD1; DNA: TGTGCCAGCAGTGAAGTGGGGACAGCTTATCAGCGGCCCCAGCATTTT; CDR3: CASSEVGTAYQRPQHF
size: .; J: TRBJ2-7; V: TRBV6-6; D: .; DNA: TGTGCCAGCAGTGGACCCTCGGACAGCTCCTACGAGCAGTACTTC; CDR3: CASSGPSDSSYEQYF
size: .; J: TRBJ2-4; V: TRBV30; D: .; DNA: TGTGCCTGGAGTATTGGACTAGCCAAAAACATTCAGTACTTC; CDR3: CAWSIGLAKNIQYF
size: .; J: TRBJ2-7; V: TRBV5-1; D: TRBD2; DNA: TGCGCCAGCAGCTTAGGGCCTAGCGGGGGGACCTCCTACGAGCAGTACTTC; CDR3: CASSLGPSGGTSYEQYF
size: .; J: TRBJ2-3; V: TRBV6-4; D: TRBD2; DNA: TGTGCCAGCAGTGGGACTAGCGGGGGCACAGATACGCAGTATTTT; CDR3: CASSGTSGGTDTQYF
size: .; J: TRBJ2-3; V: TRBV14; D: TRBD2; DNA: TGTGCCAGCAGCCAAGAGGGGACTAGCGGGAGCAGCACAGATACGCAGTATTTT; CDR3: CASSQEGTSGSSTDTQYF
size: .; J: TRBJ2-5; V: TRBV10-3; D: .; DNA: TGTGCCATCAGTGAGCCCCGGACAGCCTTCTGGTCGGAGACCCAGTACTTC; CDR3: CAISEPRTAFWSETQYF
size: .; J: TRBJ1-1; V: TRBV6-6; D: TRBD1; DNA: TGTGCCAGCAGTCACTACAGGGGCATGAACACTGAAGCTTTCTTT; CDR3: CASSHYRGMNTEAFF
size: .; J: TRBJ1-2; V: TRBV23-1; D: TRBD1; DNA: TGCGCCAGCAGTCACAGGGGGCGACACTATGGCTACACCTTC; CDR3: CASSHRGRHYGYTF
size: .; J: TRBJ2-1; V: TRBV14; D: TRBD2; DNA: TGTGCCAGCAGCCGAAAAGGACTAGTAAGGAATGAGCAGTTCTTC; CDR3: CASSRKGLVRNEQFF
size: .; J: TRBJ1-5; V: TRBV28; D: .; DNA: TGTGCCAGCGTCGGAGTTTATAGCAATCAGCCCCAGCATTTT; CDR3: CASVGVYSNQPQHF
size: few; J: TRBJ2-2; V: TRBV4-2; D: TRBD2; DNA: TGTGCCAGCAGCCAAGATCCTAGCGGGGGGTCCGGGGAGCTGTTTTTT; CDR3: CASSQDPSGGSGELFF
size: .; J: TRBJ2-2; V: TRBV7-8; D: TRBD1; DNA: TGTGCCAGCTCACAAGGAGGACAGGGGTTTACCGGGGAGCTGTTTTTT; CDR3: CASSQGGQGFTGELFF
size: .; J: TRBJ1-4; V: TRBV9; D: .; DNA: TGTGCCAGCAGCGTAGAGGGCTGGGGAGGCGGTGAAAAACTGTTTTTT; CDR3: CASSVEGWGGGEKLFF
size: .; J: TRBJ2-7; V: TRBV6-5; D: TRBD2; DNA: TGTGCCAGCAGCCCCGCGGGGGACTGGGAGTACTTC; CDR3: CASSPAGDWEYF
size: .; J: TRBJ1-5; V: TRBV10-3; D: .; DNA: TGTGCCATCAGTGAGTCAGGTACGGCGGTTGGCAATCAGCCCCAGCATTTT; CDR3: CAISESGTAVGNQPQHF
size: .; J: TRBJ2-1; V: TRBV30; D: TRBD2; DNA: TGTGCCTGGGCGGGGACTAGCGGGAGAGGTGGAGACAATGAGCAGTTCTTC; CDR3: CAWAGTSGRGGDNEQFF
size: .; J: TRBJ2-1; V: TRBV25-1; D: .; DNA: TGTGCCAGCAGTGATGGGCAGGGCTCCTACAATGAGCAGTTCTTC; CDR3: CASSDGQGSYNEQFF
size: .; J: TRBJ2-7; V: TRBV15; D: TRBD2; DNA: TGTGCCACCAGCAGGGGGACTAGCGGAACCTACGAGCAGTACTTC; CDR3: CATSRGTSGTYEQYF
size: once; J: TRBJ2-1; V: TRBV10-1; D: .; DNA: TGCGCCAGCGGCCAAGGCAGGTACAATGAGCAGTTCTTC; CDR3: CASGQGRYNEQFF
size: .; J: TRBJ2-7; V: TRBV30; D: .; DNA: TGTGCCTGGAGTCTTCAGGGGAACAACGAGCAGTACTTC; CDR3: CAWSLQGNNEQYF
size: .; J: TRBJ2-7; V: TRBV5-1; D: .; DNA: TGCGCCAGCAGCCTGCTACAGCCCTCCTACGAGCAGTACTTC; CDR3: CASSLLQPSYEQYF
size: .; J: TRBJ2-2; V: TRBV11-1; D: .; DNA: TGTGCCAGCAGCTTGGCTGTTAACACCGGGGAGCTGTTTTTT; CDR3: CASSLAVNTGELFF
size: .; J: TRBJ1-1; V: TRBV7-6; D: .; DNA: TGTGCCAGCAGCTTAGATCAGGGTAACACTGAAGCTTTCTTT; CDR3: CASSLDQGNTEAFF
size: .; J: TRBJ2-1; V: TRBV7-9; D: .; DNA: TGTGCCAGCAGCGGCCGTGCGGGGGCCGTCTACAATGAGCAGTTCTTC; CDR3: CASSGRAGAVYNEQFF
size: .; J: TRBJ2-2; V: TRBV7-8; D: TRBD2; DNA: TGTGCCAGCGCCAACCCCCTCCTAGCGGCGAACACCGGGGAGCTGTTTTTT; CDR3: CASANPLLAANTGELFF
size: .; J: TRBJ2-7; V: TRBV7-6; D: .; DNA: TGTGCCAGCAGGGTTCCCGGCGGCGAGCAGTACTTC; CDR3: CASRVPGGEQYF
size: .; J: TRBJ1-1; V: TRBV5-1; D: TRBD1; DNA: TGCGCCAGCAGCCAACTTCCCGGGACAGAAGAAGCTTTCTTT; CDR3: CASSQLPGTEEAFF
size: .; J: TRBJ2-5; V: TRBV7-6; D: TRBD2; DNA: TGTGCCAGCAGCTCCCTCGGGACTAGCGGGAGCGAGACCCAGTACTTC; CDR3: CASSSLGTSGSETQYF
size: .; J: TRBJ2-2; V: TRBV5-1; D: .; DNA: TGCGCCAGCAGCTTGCGGCGGCTAGGTTATACCGGGGAGCTGTTTTTT; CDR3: CASSLRRLGYTGELFF
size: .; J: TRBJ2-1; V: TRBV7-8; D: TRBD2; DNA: TGTGCCAGCAGCAGCACTAGCGGGAACAATGAGCAGTTCTTC; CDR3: CASSSTSGNNEQFF
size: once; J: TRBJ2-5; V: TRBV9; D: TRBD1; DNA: TGTGCCAGCAGCGTAGGACAGGGGCTCGAGACCCAGTACTTC; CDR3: CASSVGQGLETQYF